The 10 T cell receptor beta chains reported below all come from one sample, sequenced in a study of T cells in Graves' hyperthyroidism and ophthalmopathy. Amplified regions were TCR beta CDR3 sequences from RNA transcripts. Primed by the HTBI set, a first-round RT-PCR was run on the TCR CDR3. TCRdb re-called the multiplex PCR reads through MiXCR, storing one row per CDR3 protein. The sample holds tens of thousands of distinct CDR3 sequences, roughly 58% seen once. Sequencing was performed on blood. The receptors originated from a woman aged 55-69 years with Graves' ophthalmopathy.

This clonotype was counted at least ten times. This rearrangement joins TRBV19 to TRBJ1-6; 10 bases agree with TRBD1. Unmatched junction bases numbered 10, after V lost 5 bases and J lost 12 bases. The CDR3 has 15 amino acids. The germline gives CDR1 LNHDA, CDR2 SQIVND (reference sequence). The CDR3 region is CASSPDRGLDLPLHF. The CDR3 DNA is TGTGCCAGTAGTCCGGACAGGGGGTTAGATTTACCCCTCCACTTT.

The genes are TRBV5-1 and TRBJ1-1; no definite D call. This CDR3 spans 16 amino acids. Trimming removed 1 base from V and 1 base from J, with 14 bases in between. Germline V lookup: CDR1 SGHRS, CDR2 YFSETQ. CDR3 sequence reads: CASSLTPASSNTEAFF. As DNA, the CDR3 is TGCGCCAGCAGCTTGACCCCAGCATCCTCGAACACTGAAGCTTTCTTT.

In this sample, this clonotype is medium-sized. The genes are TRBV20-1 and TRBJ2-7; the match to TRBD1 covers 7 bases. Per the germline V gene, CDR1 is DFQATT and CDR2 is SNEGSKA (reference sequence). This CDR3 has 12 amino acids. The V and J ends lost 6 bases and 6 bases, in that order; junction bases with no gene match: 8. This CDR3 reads CSATGQVGEQYF. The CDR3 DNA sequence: TGCAGTGCCACCGGACAGGTTGGCGAGCAGTACTTC.

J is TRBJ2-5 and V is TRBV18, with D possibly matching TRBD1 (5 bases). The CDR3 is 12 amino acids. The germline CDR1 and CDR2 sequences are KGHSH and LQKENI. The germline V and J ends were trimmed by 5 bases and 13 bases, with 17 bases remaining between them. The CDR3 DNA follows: TGTGCCAGCTCAGGGGCAACTCAAGACCCGTACTTC. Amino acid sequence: CASSGATQDPYF.

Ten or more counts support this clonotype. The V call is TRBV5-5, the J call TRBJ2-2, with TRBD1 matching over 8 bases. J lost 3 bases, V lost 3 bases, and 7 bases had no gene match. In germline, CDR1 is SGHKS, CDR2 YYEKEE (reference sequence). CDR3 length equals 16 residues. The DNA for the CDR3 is TGTGCCAGCAGCTCCCGGGACAGGACTTACACCGGGGAGCTGTTTTTT. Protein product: CASSSRDRTYTGELFF. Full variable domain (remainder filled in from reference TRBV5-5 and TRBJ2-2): DAGVTQSPTHLIKTRGQQVTLRCSPISGHKSVSWYQQVLGQGPQFIFQYYEKEERGRGNFPDRFSARQFPNYSSELNVNALLLGDSALYLCASSSRDRTYTGELFFGEGSRLTVL.

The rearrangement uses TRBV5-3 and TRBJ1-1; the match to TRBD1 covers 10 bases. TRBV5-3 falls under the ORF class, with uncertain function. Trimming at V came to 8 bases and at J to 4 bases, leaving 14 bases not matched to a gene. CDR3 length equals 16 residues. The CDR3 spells CASSRTGTGVLTEAFF. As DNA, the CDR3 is TGTGCCAGCAGCCGAACCGGGACAGGGGTCCTCACTGAAGCTTTCTTT.

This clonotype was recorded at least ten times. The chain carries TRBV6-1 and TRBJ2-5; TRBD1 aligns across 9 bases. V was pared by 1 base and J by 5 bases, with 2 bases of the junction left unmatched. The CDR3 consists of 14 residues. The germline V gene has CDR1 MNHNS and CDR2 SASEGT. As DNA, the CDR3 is TGTGCCAGCAGTGAAGGACAGGGGGTCGAGACCCAGTACTTC. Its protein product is CASSEGQGVETQYF.

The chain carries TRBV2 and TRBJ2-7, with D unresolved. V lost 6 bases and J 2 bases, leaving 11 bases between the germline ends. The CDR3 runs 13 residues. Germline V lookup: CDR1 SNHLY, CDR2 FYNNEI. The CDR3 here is CASSWGITYEQYV. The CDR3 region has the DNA TGTGCCAGCAGCTGGGGAATCACCTACGAGCAGTACGTC.

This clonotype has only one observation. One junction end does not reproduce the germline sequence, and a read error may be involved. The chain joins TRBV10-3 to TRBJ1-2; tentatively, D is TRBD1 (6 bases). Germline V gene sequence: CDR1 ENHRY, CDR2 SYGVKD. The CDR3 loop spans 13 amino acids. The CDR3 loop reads CATSESGGNGYTF. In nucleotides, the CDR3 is TGTGCCACCAGTGAGTCGGGGGGCAATGGCTACACCTTC.

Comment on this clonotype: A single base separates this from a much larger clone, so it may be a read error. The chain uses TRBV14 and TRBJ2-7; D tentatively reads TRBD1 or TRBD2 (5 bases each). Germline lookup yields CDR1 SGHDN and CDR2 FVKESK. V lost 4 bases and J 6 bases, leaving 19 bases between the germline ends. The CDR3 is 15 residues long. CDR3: CASSPAQGPRVEQYF. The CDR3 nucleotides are TGTGCCAGCAGCCCCGCCCAGGGACCCAGGGTCGAGCAGTACTTC. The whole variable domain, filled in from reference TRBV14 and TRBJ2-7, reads EAGVTQFPSHSVIEKGQTVTLRCDPISGHDNLYWYRRVMGKEIKFLLHFVKESKQDESGMPNNRFLAERTGGTYSTLKVQPAELEDSGVYFCASSPAQGPRVEQYFGPGTRLTVT.